The 31 T cell receptor beta chains presented below share a single source sample, sequenced in a study of T cell repertoires in cytomegalovirus infection. These receptors' antigens are unknown. Using its own MiXCR run on the reads, TCRdb lists one record per CDR3 protein. The sample holds under 70,000 distinct CDR3 sequences, roughly 34% seen once. Source material: PBMCs, sequenced either directly or after in vitro stimulation (not recorded which). The receptor set was obtained from a human donor in good health (CMV status not recorded). Some clones in this sample may be carry-over from other donors' samples.

The rearrangement uses TRBV19 and TRBJ1-5; D not certain. Trimming left V 5 bases short and J 3 bases short, with 17 bases between. The CDR3 totals 16 residues. CDR1 is LNHDA and CDR2 is SQIVND in the germline V gene (reference sequence). CDR3 sequence: CASSDPKRRINQPQHF. The CDR3 DNA sequence: TGTGCCAGTAGTGACCCTAAACGACGGATCAATCAGCCCCAGCATTTT.

This clonotype came up many times. The chain couples TRBV7-2 to TRBJ1-2; TRBD1 matches at 7 bases. CDR1 and CDR2 (germline): SGHTA, FQGNSA. With V trimmed by 2 bases and J by 6 bases, 6 bases remained unmatched. The CDR3 extends over 14 amino acids. Here the CDR3 DNA reads TGTGCCAGCAGCTTAAACTCAGGGGGGAATGGCTACACCTTC. Amino acids: CASSLNSGGNGYTF.

This clonotype was found many times. The genes are TRBV4-1 and TRBJ1-1; 8 bases line up with TRBD1. Germline loops: CDR1 MGHRA, CDR2 YSYEKL. The CDR3 has 16 residues. V lost 1 base and J lost 0; bases outside the gene matches: 4. The CDR3 spells CASSQGQGALNTEAFF. As DNA, the CDR3 is TGCGCCAGCAGCCAAGGGCAGGGGGCTCTGAACACTGAAGCTTTCTTT.

CDR3 DNA sequence: TGTGCCAGCAGCTGGGGGACAGGGGCGACCTACGAGCAGTACTTC. It codes for CASSWGTGATYEQYF. The chain links TRBV7-8 to TRBJ2-7; 10 bases align to TRBD1. J gave up 2 bases and V 4 bases, and 5 bases lay outside the gene matches. The CDR3 is 15 residues long. Germline assignment: CDR1 SGHVS and CDR2 FQNEAQ.

Many counts were recorded for this clonotype. J is TRBJ2-3 and V is TRBV7-6; D is undetermined. The CDR3 runs to 14 residues. Trimming took off 4 bases at V and 6 bases at J, with 14 bases between the two ends. CDR1 is SGHVS and CDR2 is FNYEAQ in the germline V gene. The CDR3 coding sequence is TGTGCCAGCAGCTCCCCGGTCCTCGGGGATACGCAGTATTTT. Its translation: CASSSPVLGDTQYF.

The rearrangement uses TRBV29-1 and TRBJ2-1, with D hard to call. The CDR3 has 14 residues. Trimming removed 4 bases from V and 2 bases from J, with 12 bases in between. The germline CDR1 and CDR2 sequences are SQVTM and ANQGSEA. The CDR3 here is CSVGAQSPYNEQFF. CDR3 DNA: TGCAGCGTTGGAGCCCAATCGCCCTACAATGAGCAGTTCTTC.

This chain links TRBV7-8 with TRBJ2-5; TRBD2 is a possible D gene (6 bases). V was cut by 5 bases and J by 5 bases, with 15 bases left in between. This CDR3 region has 14 residues. Looked up from germline, CDR1 is SGHVS and CDR2 is FQNEAQ. In DNA form, the CDR3 reads TGTGCCAGCAGCCCAGGCGGGGTACGGGAGACCCAGTACTTC. It encodes CASSPGGVRETQYF.

CDR3 bases: TGTGCCAGCAGCCAATGGGGCAAGGACACTGAAGCTTTCTTT. Translating gives CASSQWGKDTEAFF. V usage is TRBV14 and J usage is TRBJ1-1; tentative D call: TRBD1 (5 bases). The CDR3 has 14 amino acids. Germline V gene sequence: CDR1 SGHDN, CDR2 FVKESK. Deletions cut 2 bases from V and 3 bases from J, with 10 bases between.

This clonotype was picked up a small number of times. The CDR3 reads CASSYSSMETQYF. Written as DNA, the CDR3 is TGTGCCAGCAGTTACTCGAGTATGGAGACCCAGTACTTC. This rearrangement joins TRBV6-5 to TRBJ2-5; D gene ambiguous. Germline loops: CDR1 MNHEY, CDR2 SVGAGI. The CDR3 spans 13 residues. V shed 0 bases and J shed 5 bases, with 7 bases lying between them.

This clonotype was counted only a few times. The V call is TRBV10-3, the J call TRBJ1-1, with D maybe TRBD1 (5 bases). Germline values: CDR1 ENHRY, CDR2 SYGVKD. V shed 8 bases and J shed 7 bases, with 20 bases lying between them. The CDR3 totals 14 residues. The CDR3 sequence is CAIGGVGVTFEAFF. CDR3 nucleotides: TGTGCCATCGGGGGGGTGGGTGTAACGTTTGAAGCTTTCTTT.

The gene calls are TRBV2 and TRBJ2-6; D gene uncertain. The CDR3 loop spans 15 amino acids. The germline CDR1 and CDR2 sequences are SNHLY and FYNNEI. V lost 8 bases and J 0 bases, leaving 11 bases between the germline ends. CDR3 DNA: TGTGCCAGCCAACGTCAGAGCTCTGGGGCCAACGTCCTGACTTTC. Encoded protein: CASQRQSSGANVLTF.

This clonotype was picked up many times. The chain recombines TRBV7-2 with TRBJ2-1; the match to TRBD1 covers 11 bases. The CDR3 loop spans 14 amino acids. The J segment lost 4 bases and the V segment lost 5 bases, leaving 1 base of the junction unmatched. CDR1 is SGHTA and CDR2 is FQGNSA in the germline V gene. As DNA, the CDR3 is TGTGCCAGCAGCCGGGACAGGGGGTACAATGAGCAGTTCTTC. It yields the protein CASSRDRGYNEQFF.

The chain links TRBV7-9 to TRBJ2-7; TRBD1 matches at 9 bases. The trim removed 2 bases at V and 6 bases at J, leaving 8 bases unmatched. This CDR3 has 15 amino acids. CDR1 and CDR2 (germline): SEHNR, FQNEAQ (reference sequence). CDR3 nucleotides: TGTGCCAGCAGCTTACTGGGGGACAGGGCTCGCGAGCAGTACTTC. The encoded protein is CASSLLGDRAREQYF. Full variable domain (outside the CDR3, taken from reference TRBV7-9 and TRBJ2-7): DTGVSQNPRHKITKRGQNVTFRCDPISEHNRLYWYRQTLGQGPEFLTYFQNEAQLEKSRLLSDRFSAERPKGSFSTLEIQRTEQGDSAMYLCASSLLGDRAREQYFGPGTRLTVT.

The chain has TRBV19 and TRBJ2-2; maybe TRBD1 (6 bases). The germline V gene encodes CDR1 LNHDA and CDR2 SQIVND (reference sequence). Trimming shortened V by 10 bases and J by 0 bases, and 24 bases separated the two germline ends. CDR3 length: 18 amino acids. The CDR3 DNA reads TGTGCCACCCTTCTAACCCGCGAACAGGGTCCGAACACCGGGGAGCTGTTTTTT. Translated: CATLLTREQGPNTGELFF.

Only a few counts were recorded for this clonotype. The chain employs TRBV7-6 and TRBJ1-1; D is ambiguous. Germline assignment: CDR1 SGHVS and CDR2 FNYEAQ. Deletions cut 5 bases from V and 3 bases from J, with 13 bases between. The CDR3 is 14 residues long. CDR3 sequence (DNA): TGTGCCAGCAGCGTTATACCGTGGGACACTGAAGCTTTCTTT. This sequence encodes CASSVIPWDTEAFF.

The chain has TRBV20-1 and TRBJ2-7; 9 nucleotides agree with TRBD1. The junction had 7 bases not matched to a gene; V was cut back by 3 bases and J by 1 base. CDR1 DFQATT and CDR2 SNEGSKA come from the germline V gene (reference sequence). The length of the CDR3 is 15 residues. DNA for the CDR3: TGCAGTGCTAGGTACAGGGGGCGAGGATCCTACGAGCAGTACTTC. Translating it yields CSARYRGRGSYEQYF.

This clonotype was counted a few times. This chain uses TRBV6-1 with TRBJ1-5; TRBD1 aligns across 11 bases. The V gene end was trimmed by 5 bases and the J gene end by 3 bases; junction bases not matched to a gene: 3. This CDR3 comprises 15 residues. Germline V gene lookup returns CDR1 MNHNS and CDR2 SASEGT. The DNA for the CDR3 is TGTGCCAGCAGTAGGGACAGGGGGGACAATCAGCCCCAGCATTTT. The encoded protein is CASSRDRGDNQPQHF.

The chain uses TRBV27 and TRBJ2-1; unclear D gene. CDR1 is MNHEY and CDR2 is SMNVEV in the germline V gene (reference sequence). Trimming stripped 4 bases from V and 6 bases from J, with 13 bases between. The CDR3 extends over 14 amino acids. For the CDR3, the DNA is TGTGCCAGCAGTTCTTGGGTTGCCCTCAATGAGCAGTTCTTC. This translates into CASSSWVALNEQFF.

The chain joins TRBV7-2 to TRBJ2-2, with a possible D match to TRBD1 (5 bases). The V end was cut by 5 bases, the J end by 0 bases, with 10 bases between. Germline CDR1 SGHTA, CDR2 FQGNSA. The CDR3 totals 15 residues. CDR3 sequence reads: CASSLDSANTGELFF. CDR3 in DNA: TGTGCCAGCAGCCTTGACAGCGCGAACACCGGGGAGCTGTTTTTT.

This clonotype has ten or more counts. The DNA of the CDR3 is TGTGCCAGCAGCTTCAGACTAGCGGGAGGCTCCTACAATGAGCAGTTCTTC. Translating it yields CASSFRLAGGSYNEQFF. The V gene is TRBV7-2, the J gene TRBJ2-1, with 13 nucleotides matching TRBD2. CDR3 size: 17 residues. J was trimmed by 0 bases and V by 3 bases; bases with no gene match: 2. Germline V gene data show CDR1 as SGHTA and CDR2 as FQGNSA.

This clonotype was seen more than once but under ten times. CDR3 DNA: TGTGCCAGCAGCAGCTCGGGACAGGGGGATTCGTCACCCCTCCACTTT. It is translated as CASSSSGQGDSSPLHF. The chain uses TRBV6-5 and TRBJ1-6; TRBD1 matches 11 bases. This CDR3 contains 16 residues. V shed 6 bases and J 10 bases; nucleotides not matched to a gene: 11. Germline CDR1 MNHEY, CDR2 SVGAGI.

V gene TRBV14 combines with J gene TRBJ2-1, with D possibly being TRBD1 (5 bases). The CDR3 is 16 amino acids. V lost 3 bases to trimming and J lost 0 bases, with 12 bases between them. CDR1 SGHDN and CDR2 FVKESK come from the germline V gene. The CDR3, as DNA: TGTGCCAGCAGCCATGTGAGCAGGGCCTCCTACAATGAGCAGTTCTTC. Translation gives CASSHVSRASYNEQFF.

The chain couples TRBV2 to TRBJ1-6, with 7 bases matching TRBD1. The CDR3 is made up of 14 amino acids. J gave up 10 bases and V 3 bases, and 6 bases lay outside the gene matches. Per germline, CDR1 SNHLY and CDR2 FYNNEI. CDR3 bases: TGTGCCAGCAGTGAGCGGGACAGCCTATCACCCCTCCACTTT. Translating gives CASSERDSLSPLHF.

The DNA of the CDR3 is TGTGCCAGCAGTTTGTCAGGGAGCTCAAATCAGCCCCAGCATTTT. Its translation: CASSLSGSSNQPQHF. The chain has TRBV12-3 or TRBV12-4 and TRBJ1-5; perhaps TRBD1 as D (5 bases). V dropped 3 bases and J dropped 4 bases, with 13 bases sitting between them. This CDR3 has 15 amino acids.

This chain connects TRBV6-2 or TRBV6-3 to TRBJ2-7; no definite D call. V gave up 0 bases and J gave up 6 bases, with 15 bases separating them. The CDR3 has 15 amino acids. Germline CDR1 and CDR2: MNHEY and SVGEGT. Here the CDR3 DNA reads TGTGCCAGCAGTTACTCGAGGCACCTCGTTCCCGAGCAGTACTTC. Protein product: CASSYSRHLVPEQYF.

The chain joins TRBV19 to TRBJ2-1, with TRBD2 matching over 11 bases. Germline V gene sequence: CDR1 LNHDA, CDR2 SQIVND (reference sequence). The CDR3 runs to 14 residues. After removal of 7 bases from V and 9 bases from J, the junction contained 8 bases not matched to a gene. The CDR3 coding sequence is TGTGCCAGTATAAGACTAGCGGGATCCGGTGAGCAGTTCTTC. Translated, it gives CASIRLAGSGEQFF. The full variable domain, in which reference TRBV19 and TRBJ2-1 provide the parts outside the CDR3, is DGGITQSPKYLFRKEGQNVTLSCEQNLNHDAMYWYRQDPGQGLRLIYYSQIVNDFQKGDIAEGYSVSREKKESFPLTVTSAQKNPTAFYLCASIRLAGSGEQFFGPGTRLTVL.

The chain recombines TRBV6-6 with TRBJ2-3; D may be TRBD2 (5 bases). V lost 5 bases, J lost 1 base, and 13 bases lay in between. Germline V CDR1 and CDR2: MNHNY, SVGAGI (reference sequence). This CDR3 has 15 amino acids. The CDR3 nucleotides are TGTGCCAGCAGTCACCCGGGAACAGGCACAGATACGCAGTATTTT. This gives the protein CASSHPGTGTDTQYF.

The chain recombines TRBV2 with TRBJ1-5; D call uncertain. V was clipped by 7 bases and J by 0 bases, with 13 bases between them. The germline CDR1 and CDR2 sequences are SNHLY and FYNNEI. The CDR3 is 15 amino acids. CDR3 loop: CASIKNVNSNQPQHF. DNA of the CDR3: TGTGCCAGCATTAAGAACGTCAATAGCAATCAGCCCCAGCATTTT. The complete variable domain, with remaining parts taken from reference TRBV2 and TRBJ1-5, reads EPEVTQTPSHQVTQMGQEVILRCVPISNHLYFYWYRQILGQKVEFLVSFYNNEISEKSEIFDDQFSVERPDGSNFTLKIRSTKLEDSAMYFCASIKNVNSNQPQHFGDGTRLSIL.

The CDR3 DNA sequence: TGTGCCAGCAGTCCCGGGCTGGGGTTTAACTATGGCTACACCTTC. Residues: CASSPGLGFNYGYTF. The genes are TRBV27 and TRBJ1-2, with unresolved D. V was cut by 5 bases and J by 1 base, with 14 bases left in between. CDR1 is MNHEY and CDR2 is SMNVEV in the germline V gene (reference sequence). CDR3 length: 15 residues.

This chain connects TRBV30 to TRBJ1-3; D remains ambiguous. There are 10 residues in the CDR3. CDR1 and CDR2 (germline): GTSNPN, SVGIG (reference sequence). V lost 4 bases and J lost 7, with 5 bases in between. Written as DNA, the CDR3 is TGTGCCTGGATCGGGAACACCATATATTTT. As protein: CAWIGNTIYF.

Concerning this clonotype itself: Mismatch with germline at one junction end may stem from a read error. The chain couples TRBV5-3 to TRBJ2-2, with a tentative D call TRBD1 (5 bases). TRBV5-3 has ORF status, its function being uncertain. The CDR3 is 16 residues long. This CDR3 is CASSLQGVTNTGELFF. DNA for the CDR3: TGTGCCAGCAGCTTGCAGGGTGTCACGAACACCGGGGAGCTGTTTTTT.